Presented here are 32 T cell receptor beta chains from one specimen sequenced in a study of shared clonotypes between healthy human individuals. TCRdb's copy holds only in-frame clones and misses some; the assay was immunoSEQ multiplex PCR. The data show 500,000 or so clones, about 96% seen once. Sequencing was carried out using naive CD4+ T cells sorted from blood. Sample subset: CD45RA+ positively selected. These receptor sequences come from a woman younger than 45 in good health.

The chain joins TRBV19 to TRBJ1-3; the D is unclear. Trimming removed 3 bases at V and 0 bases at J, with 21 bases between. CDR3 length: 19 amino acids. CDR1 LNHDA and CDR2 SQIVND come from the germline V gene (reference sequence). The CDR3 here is CASSIRASDVLTSGNTIYF. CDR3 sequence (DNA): TGTGCCAGTAGTATTCGGGCCTCTGACGTACTTACCTCTGGAAACACCATATATTTT. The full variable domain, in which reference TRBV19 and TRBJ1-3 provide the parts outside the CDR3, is DGGITQSPKYLFRKEGQNVTLSCEQNLNHDAMYWYRQDPGQGLRLIYYSQIVNDFQKGDIAEGYSVSREKKESFPLTVTSAQKNPTAFYLCASSIRASDVLTSGNTIYFGEGSWLTVV.

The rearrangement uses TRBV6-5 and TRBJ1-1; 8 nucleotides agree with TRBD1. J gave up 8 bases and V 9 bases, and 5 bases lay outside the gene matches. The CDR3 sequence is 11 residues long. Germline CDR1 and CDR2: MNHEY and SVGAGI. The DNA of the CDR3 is TGTGCCAGTAACCGGGACAGGGAAGCTTTCTTT. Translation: CASNRDREAFF.

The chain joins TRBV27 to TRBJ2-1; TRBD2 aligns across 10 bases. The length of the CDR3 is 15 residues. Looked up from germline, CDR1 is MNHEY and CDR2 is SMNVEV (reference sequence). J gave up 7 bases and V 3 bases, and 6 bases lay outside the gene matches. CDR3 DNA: TGTGCCAGCAGTTTCGTGCTAGCGGGAGTGAATGAGCAGTTCTTC. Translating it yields CASSFVLAGVNEQFF.

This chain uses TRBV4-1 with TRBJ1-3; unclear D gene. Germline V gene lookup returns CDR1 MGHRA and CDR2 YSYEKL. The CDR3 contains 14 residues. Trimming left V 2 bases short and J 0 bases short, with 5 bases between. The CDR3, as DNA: TGCGCCAGCAGCCAATTAGGCTCTGGAAACACCATATATTTT. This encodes CASSQLGSGNTIYF.

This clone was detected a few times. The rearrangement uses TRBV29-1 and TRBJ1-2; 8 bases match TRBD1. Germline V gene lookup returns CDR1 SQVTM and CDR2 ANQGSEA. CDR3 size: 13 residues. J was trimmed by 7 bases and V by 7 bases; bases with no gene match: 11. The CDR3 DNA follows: TGCAGCGCAACCGGGACAGGTGCGCCTGGCTACACCTTC. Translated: CSATGTGAPGYTF.

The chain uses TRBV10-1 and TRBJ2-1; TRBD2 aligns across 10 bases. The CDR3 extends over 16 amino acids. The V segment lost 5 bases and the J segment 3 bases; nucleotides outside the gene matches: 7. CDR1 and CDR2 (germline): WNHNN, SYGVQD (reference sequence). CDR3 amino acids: CASSTGTSDSYNEQFF. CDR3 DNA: TGCGCCAGCAGTACCGGGACTAGCGACAGCTACAATGAGCAGTTCTTC.

This CDR3 reads CASSQGRSHPCGYTF. In DNA, the CDR3 is TGCGCCAGCAGTCAGGGACGCAGCCACCCTTGTGGCTACACCTTC. The gene calls are TRBV23-1 and TRBJ1-2; D is possibly TRBD1 (5 bases). TRBV23-1 is designated an ORF whose function remains uncertain. With 3 bases removed from V and 7 bases from J, the gap between germline ends came to 18 bases. This CDR3 is built from 15 residues.

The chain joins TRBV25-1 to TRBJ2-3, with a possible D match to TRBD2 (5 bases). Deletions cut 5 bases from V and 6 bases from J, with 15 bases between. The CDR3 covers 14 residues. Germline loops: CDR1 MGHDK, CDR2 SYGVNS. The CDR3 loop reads CASSRGRWRDTQYF. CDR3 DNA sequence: TGTGCCAGCAGTAGAGGGCGGTGGCGGGATACGCAGTATTTT.

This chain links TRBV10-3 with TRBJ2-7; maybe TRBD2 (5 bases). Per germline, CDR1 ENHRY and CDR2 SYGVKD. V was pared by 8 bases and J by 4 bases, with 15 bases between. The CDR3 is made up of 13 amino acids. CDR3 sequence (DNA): TGTGCCATCGGAGGCGGACTTTTTTACGAGCAGTACTTC. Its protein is CAIGGGLFYEQYF.

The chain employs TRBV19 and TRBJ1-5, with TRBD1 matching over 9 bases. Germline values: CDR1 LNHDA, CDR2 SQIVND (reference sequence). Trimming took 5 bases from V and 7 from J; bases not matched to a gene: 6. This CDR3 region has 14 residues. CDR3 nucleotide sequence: TGTGCCAGTAGTCCTACAGGGGGCGGACAGCCCCAGCATTTT. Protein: CASSPTGGGQPQHF.

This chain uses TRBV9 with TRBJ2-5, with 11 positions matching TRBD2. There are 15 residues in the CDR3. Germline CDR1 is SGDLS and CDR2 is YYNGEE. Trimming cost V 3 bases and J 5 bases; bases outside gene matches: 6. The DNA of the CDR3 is TGTGCCAGCAGCGGTACTAGCGGGAGTCTGGAGACCCAGTACTTC. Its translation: CASSGTSGSLETQYF.

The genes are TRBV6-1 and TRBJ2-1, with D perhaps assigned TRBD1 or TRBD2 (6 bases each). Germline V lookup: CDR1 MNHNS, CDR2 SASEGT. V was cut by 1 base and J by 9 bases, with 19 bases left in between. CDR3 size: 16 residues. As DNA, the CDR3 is TGTGCCAGCAGTGAAGACACTTGGAGGGGGGTCGGTGAGCAGTTCTTC. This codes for CASSEDTWRGVGEQFF.

For the CDR3, the DNA is TGTGCCAGCACGCTAGCGGGTTCCTACGAGCAGTACTTC. It translates to CASTLAGSYEQYF. This chain uses TRBV25-1 with TRBJ2-7; TRBD2 agrees at 8 bases. The CDR3 totals 13 residues. Per the germline V gene, CDR1 is MGHDK and CDR2 is SYGVNS. The trim removed 7 bases at V and 1 base at J, leaving 3 bases unmatched.

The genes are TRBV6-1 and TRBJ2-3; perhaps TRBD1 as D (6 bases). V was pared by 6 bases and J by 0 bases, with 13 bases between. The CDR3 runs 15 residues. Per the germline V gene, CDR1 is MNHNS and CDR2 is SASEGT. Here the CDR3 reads CASREQGSSTDTQYF. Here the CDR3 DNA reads TGTGCCAGCAGGGAACAGGGTTCTAGCACAGATACGCAGTATTTT.

The DNA for the CDR3 is TGTGCCAGTAGTACGGGGACGGAATATAGCAATCAGCCCCAGCATTTT. This encodes CASSTGTEYSNQPQHF. This rearrangement joins TRBV19 to TRBJ1-5; tentative D call: TRBD1 (5 bases). With 4 bases removed from V and 0 bases from J, the gap between germline ends came to 13 bases. Germline lookup yields CDR1 LNHDA and CDR2 SQIVND (reference sequence). There are 16 residues in the CDR3.

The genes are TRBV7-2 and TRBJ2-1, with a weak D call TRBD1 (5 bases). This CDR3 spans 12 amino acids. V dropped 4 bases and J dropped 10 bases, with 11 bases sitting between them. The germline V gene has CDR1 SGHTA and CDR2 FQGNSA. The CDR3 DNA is TGTGCCAGCAGCTCCAAAAGGGGCGAGCAGTTCTTC. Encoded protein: CASSSKRGEQFF. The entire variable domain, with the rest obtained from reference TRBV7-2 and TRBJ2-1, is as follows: GAGVSQSPSNKVTEKGKDVELRCDPISGHTALYWYRQSLGQGLEFLIYFQGNSAPDKSGLPSDRFSAERTGGSVSTLTIQRTQQEDSAVYLCASSSKRGEQFFGPGTRLTVL.

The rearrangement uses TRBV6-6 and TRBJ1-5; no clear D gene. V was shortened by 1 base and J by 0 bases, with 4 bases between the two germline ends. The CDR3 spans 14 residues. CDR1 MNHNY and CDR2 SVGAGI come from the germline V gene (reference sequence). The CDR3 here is CASSYLYSNQPQHF. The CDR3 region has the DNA TGTGCCAGCAGTTACTTATATAGCAATCAGCCCCAGCATTTT.

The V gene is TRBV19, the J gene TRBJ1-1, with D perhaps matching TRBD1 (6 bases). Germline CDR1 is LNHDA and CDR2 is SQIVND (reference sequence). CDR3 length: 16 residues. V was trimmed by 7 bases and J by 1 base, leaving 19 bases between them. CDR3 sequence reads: CASNPRVGQQNTEAFF. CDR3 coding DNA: TGTGCCAGTAACCCTAGGGTGGGACAACAGAACACTGAAGCTTTCTTT.

CDR3 protein: CASRGVGGFTDTQYF. In nucleotides, the CDR3 is TGTGCCAGCAGGGGAGTGGGGGGGTTCACAGATACGCAGTATTTT. This sequence joins TRBV2 and TRBJ2-3; TRBD2 matches 7 bases. Germline CDR1 reads SNHLY; CDR2 reads FYNNEI. V lost 6 bases and J lost 2; bases outside the gene matches: 8. The CDR3 runs to 15 residues.

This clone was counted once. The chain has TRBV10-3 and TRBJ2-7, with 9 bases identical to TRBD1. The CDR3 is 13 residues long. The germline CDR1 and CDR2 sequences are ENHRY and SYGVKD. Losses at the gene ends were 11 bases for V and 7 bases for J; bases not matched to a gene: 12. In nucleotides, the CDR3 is TGTGCCGTACAATGGACAGGGGTGGGGGAGCAGTACTTC. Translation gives CAVQWTGVGEQYF.

The CDR3 region is CASSTSGGATEAFF. In nucleotides, the CDR3 is TGTGCCAGTAGTACTTCAGGGGGGGCCACTGAAGCTTTCTTT. The rearrangement joins TRBV19 to TRBJ1-1; 7 nucleotides agree with TRBD1. The CDR3 contains 14 residues. V gave up 4 bases and J gave up 4 bases; unmatched junction bases: 6. The germline gives CDR1 LNHDA, CDR2 SQIVND (reference sequence).

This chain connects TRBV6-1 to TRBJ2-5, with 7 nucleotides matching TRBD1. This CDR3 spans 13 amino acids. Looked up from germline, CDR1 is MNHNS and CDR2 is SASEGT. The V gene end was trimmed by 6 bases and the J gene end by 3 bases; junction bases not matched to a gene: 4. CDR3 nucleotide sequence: TGTGCCAGCAGCACCGGGACAGAAGAGACCCAGTACTTC. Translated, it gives CASSTGTEETQYF.

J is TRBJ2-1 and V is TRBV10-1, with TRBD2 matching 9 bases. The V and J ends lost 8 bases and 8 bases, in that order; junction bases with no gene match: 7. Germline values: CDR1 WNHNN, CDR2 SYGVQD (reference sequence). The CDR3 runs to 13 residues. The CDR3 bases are TGCGCCAGCGCATCTAGCGGGGTCTATGAGCAGTTCTTC. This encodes CASASSGVYEQFF.

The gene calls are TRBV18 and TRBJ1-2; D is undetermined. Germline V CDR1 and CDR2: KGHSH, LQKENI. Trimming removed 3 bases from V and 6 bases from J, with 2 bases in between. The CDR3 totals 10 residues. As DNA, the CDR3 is TGTGCCAGCTCACCCGATGGCTACACCTTC. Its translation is CASSPDGYTF.

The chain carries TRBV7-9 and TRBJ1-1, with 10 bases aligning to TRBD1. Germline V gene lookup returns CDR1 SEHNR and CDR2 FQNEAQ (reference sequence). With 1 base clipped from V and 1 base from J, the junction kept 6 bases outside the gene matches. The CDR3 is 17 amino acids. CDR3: CASSLGQGARGNTEAFF. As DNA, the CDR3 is TGTGCCAGCAGCTTAGGACAGGGGGCGAGAGGGAACACTGAAGCTTTCTTT.

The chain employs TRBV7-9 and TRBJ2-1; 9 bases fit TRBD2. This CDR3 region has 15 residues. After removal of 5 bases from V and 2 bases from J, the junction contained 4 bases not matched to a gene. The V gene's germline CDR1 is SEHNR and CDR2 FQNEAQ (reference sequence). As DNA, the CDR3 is TGTGCCAGCAGCCGCCTAGCGGGAACCTACAATGAGCAGTTCTTC. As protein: CASSRLAGTYNEQFF.

CDR3 bases: TGTGCCATCAGTGACAGCTCCTTTAATGAAAAACTGTTTTTT. Translating gives CAISDSSFNEKLFF. The rearrangement links TRBV10-3 to TRBJ1-4; D remains ambiguous. Germline CDR1 reads ENHRY; CDR2 reads SYGVKD. V lost 3 bases and J lost 4, with 9 bases in between. The length of the CDR3 is 14 residues.

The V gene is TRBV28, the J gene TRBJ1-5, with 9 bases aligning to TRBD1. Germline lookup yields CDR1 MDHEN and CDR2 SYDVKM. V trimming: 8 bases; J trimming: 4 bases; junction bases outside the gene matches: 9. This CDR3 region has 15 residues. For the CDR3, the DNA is TGTGCCAGCGGCTCCGAGACAGGGGGAAATCAGCCCCAGCATTTT. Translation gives CASGSETGGNQPQHF.

This chain's CDR3 is CASSSIGAGEETQYF. CDR3 DNA sequence: TGTGCCAGTAGTTCAATTGGGGCCGGGGAAGAGACCCAGTACTTC. The J gene is TRBJ2-5, the V gene TRBV19, with D tentatively TRBD1 or TRBD2 (5 bases each). The CDR3 totals 15 residues. The V end was cut by 5 bases, the J end by 3 bases, with 16 bases between. Germline V CDR1 and CDR2: LNHDA, SQIVND (reference sequence).

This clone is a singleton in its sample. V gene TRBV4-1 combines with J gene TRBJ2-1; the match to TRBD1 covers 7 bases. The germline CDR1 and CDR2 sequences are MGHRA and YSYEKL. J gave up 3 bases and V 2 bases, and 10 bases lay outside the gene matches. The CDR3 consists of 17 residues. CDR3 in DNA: TGCGCCAGCAGCCAACCAATTCGACAGGGTAACTACAATGAGCAGTTCTTC. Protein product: CASSQPIRQGNYNEQFF.

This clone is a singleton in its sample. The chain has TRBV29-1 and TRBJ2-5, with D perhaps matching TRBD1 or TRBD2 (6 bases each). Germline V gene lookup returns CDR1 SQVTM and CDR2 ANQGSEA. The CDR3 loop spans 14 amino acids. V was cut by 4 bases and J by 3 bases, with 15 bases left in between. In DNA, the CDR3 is TGCAGCGTTGGCCGTCGGGGGCGCGAAGAGACCCAGTACTTC. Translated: CSVGRRGREETQYF.

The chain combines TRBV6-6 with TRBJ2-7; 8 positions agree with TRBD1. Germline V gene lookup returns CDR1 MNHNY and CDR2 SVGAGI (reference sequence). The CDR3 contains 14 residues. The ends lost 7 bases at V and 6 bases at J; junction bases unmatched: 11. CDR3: CASTVQGGIGEQYF. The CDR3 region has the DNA TGTGCCAGCACCGTACAGGGGGGAATTGGCGAGCAGTACTTC.